This TCR beta chain was documented in a study of T cells after yellow fever vaccination. Study details: Preparation of the low-cell-number fractions used SMART-Seq v4 Ultra Low Input.

A universal primer site and UMIs were added as TCR cDNA was made by 5'RACE template switching. TCRdb used MiXCR to reprocess the 5' RACE reads, holding one entry per CDR3 protein. Of some 340,000 distinct CDR3 sequences listed, approximately 12% are singletons. The CDR3 consists of 14 residues. The trim removed 6 bases at V and 10 bases at J, leaving 9 bases unmatched. The germline CDR1 and CDR2 sequences are MNHNY and SVGAGI (reference sequence). Study-wide findings and caveats: Post-booster reappearance was seen for most primary-vaccination clones (around 96% CD4, about 90% CD8).

This clonotype was detected many times. Antigen specificity is unknown. The V gene is TRBV6-6, the J gene TRBJ1-6, with 7 bases aligning to TRBD1. The clonotype was recovered from a man between 18 and 29 years old who received the YFV17D yellow fever vaccine. Sequencing was performed on CD4+ T cells sorted from PBMCs, taken 45 days after the yellow fever booster vaccination. In nucleotides, the CDR3 is TGTGCCAGCAGGCGGACAGGACAGATCTCACCCCTCCACTTT. Translating gives CASRRTGQISPLHF.